The T cell receptor beta chain under discussion was sequenced for a study of circulating CD8 cells and anti-PD-1 response in melanoma. Each library started from roughly 16 ng of total RNA using the QIAseq Immune Repertoire TCR panel. TCRdb fed the reads into MiXCR, producing one record per CDR3 protein. The sample lists around 240 distinct CDR3 sequences; approximately 10% were seen once. This CDR3 contains 15 residues. Germline loops: CDR1 SQVTM, CDR2 ANQGSEA. V gave up 3 bases and J gave up 8 bases, with 20 bases separating them. Live CD3+CD8+TCRalphabeta+ cells were sorted into four subsets by PD-1 and/or TIGIT. General study findings and limits: Only baseline and M1 samples entered the published repertoire comparisons. Generally, no replicate experiments were performed. Diversity ranked highest in DNEG and lowest in TIGIT subsets. Previously treated and treatment-naive patients were pooled together.

This clonotype is large. Its specificity is unknown. The TCR originated in a human donor with melanoma. Here the sequenced sample was CD8+ T cells from PBMCs, taken at baseline or after one month of anti-PD-1 therapy (not recorded which). The chain is built from TRBV29-1 and TRBJ2-1, with D perhaps TRBD2 (6 bases). This CDR3 reads CSVDGLGLLGHEQFF. DNA for the CDR3: TGCAGCGTTGATGGGCTGGGACTCCTAGGACATGAGCAGTTCTTC.